Each of the 7 T cell receptor beta chains below was sequenced from the same sample in a study of identical twins. TCRdb recomputed calls from the 5' RACE reads with MiXCR, one row per CDR3 protein. The sample contains around 960,000 distinct CDR3 sequences, 9% to 15% of which appear only once. This sample was also put to use in a study of yellow fever vaccine responses in identical twins.

The sequenced sample was PBMCs. The receptors shown here come from a woman younger than 30 in good health.

The chain uses TRBV16 and TRBJ2-3; no clear D. Germline assignment: CDR1 KGHSY and CDR2 FQNENV. V lost 0 bases, J lost 9 bases, and 10 bases lay in between. The CDR3 sequence is 13 residues long. The CDR3 DNA reads as TGTGCCAGCAGCCAATCGGTGGTCCTCACGCAGTATTTT. It specifies CASSQSVVLTQYF.

Remarks on this clonotype: A read error is possible here, since a much larger clone lies one base away. Without the conserved terminal phenylalanine or tryptophan, this CDR3 likely stems from a read error. J is TRBJ2-1 and V is TRBV14, with D possibly TRBD2 on 5 matching bases. Germline values: CDR1 SGHDN, CDR2 FVKESK. There are 14 residues in the CDR3. V dropped 0 bases and J dropped 5 bases, with 8 bases sitting between them. The CDR3 nucleotides are TGTGCCAGCAGCCAAGAGCGGCGGGACAATGAGCAGTTCCTC. Its translation: CASSQERRDNEQFL.

This clonotype was seen more than once but under ten times. V usage is TRBV11-1 and J usage is TRBJ2-5; 9 bases line up with TRBD1. The germline V gene encodes CDR1 SGHAT and CDR2 FQDESV (reference sequence). Losses at the gene ends were 5 bases for V and 5 bases for J; bases not matched to a gene: 18. The CDR3 has 18 residues. CDR3 coding DNA: TGTGCCAGCAGCCCTAGGATAATTATGGGACAGGGAGGCGAGACCCAGTACTTC. It encodes CASSPRIIMGQGGETQYF.

This clonotype was counted a few times. The chain couples TRBV20-1 to TRBJ2-2, with TRBD2 as a possible D gene (5 bases). CDR3 length: 15 residues. Germline lookup yields CDR1 DFQATT and CDR2 SNEGSKA (reference sequence). V was shortened by 1 base and J by 2 bases, with 11 bases between the two germline ends. This chain's CDR3 is CSARAPGINTGELFF. CDR3 bases: TGCAGTGCTAGAGCCCCGGGAATCAACACCGGGGAGCTGTTTTTT.

This clonotype was observed many times. V usage is TRBV2 and J usage is TRBJ2-3; maybe TRBD1 (6 bases). Trimming shortened V by 6 bases and J by 3 bases, and 13 bases separated the two germline ends. The CDR3 is 14 residues long. The V gene's germline CDR1 is SNHLY and CDR2 FYNNEI. For the CDR3, the DNA is TGTGCCAGCAGGATGGACAGTAGTACAGATACGCAGTATTTT. The encoded protein is CASRMDSSTDTQYF.

This clonotype was observed a few times. The chain has TRBV29-1 and TRBJ2-1; 11 bases agree with TRBD2. The germline V gene has CDR1 SQVTM and CDR2 ANQGSEA. The CDR3 totals 15 residues. V was pared by 5 bases and J by 4 bases, with 7 bases of the junction left unmatched. The CDR3 DNA reads TGCAGCGTTTCAACCGGGACTAGCGGTTACAATGAGCAGTTCTTC. It encodes CSVSTGTSGYNEQFF.

The V call is TRBV28, the J call TRBJ2-5; 13 positions agree with TRBD2. The CDR3 runs 16 residues. Looked up from germline, CDR1 is MDHEN and CDR2 is SYDVKM. The V gene end was trimmed by 6 bases and the J gene end by 2 bases; junction bases not matched to a gene: 6. Written as DNA, the CDR3 is TGTGCCAGCAGAAACTGGGGACTAGCGGGGCAAGAGACCCAGTACTTC. This encodes CASRNWGLAGQETQYF.